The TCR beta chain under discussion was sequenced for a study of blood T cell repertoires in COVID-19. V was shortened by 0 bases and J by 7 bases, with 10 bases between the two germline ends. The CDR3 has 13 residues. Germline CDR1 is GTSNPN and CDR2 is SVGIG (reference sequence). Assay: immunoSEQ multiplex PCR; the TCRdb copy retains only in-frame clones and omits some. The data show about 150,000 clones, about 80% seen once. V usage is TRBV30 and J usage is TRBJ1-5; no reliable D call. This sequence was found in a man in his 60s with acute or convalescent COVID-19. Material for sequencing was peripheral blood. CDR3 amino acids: CAWSVRGSQPQHF. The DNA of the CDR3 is TGTGCCTGGAGTGTACGAGGGTCCCAGCCCCAGCATTTT.